This T cell receptor (beta chain) is from a study of blood T cell repertoires in COVID-19. Study-wide context: Acute and convalescent COVID-19 samples came from the United States, Italy and Spain. Sample material is recorded as cDNA or gDNA derived from T cells, B-cell-depleted T cells, or PBMCs.

Sequencing used immunoSEQ multiplex PCR; TCRdb keeps in-frame clones, though not all of them. The sample lists approximately 90,000 clones; under 85% were seen once. The CDR3 has 14 amino acids. V was clipped by 8 bases and J by 2 bases, with 15 bases between them. Germline assignment: CDR1 MNHEY and CDR2 SVGAGI. The source of this sequence is a man aged 65 to 85 with acute or convalescent COVID-19. V usage is TRBV6-5 and J usage is TRBJ1-2; D gene uncertain. Material for sequencing was peripheral blood. CDR3 region: CASPPGGRNYGYTF. The CDR3 DNA reads TGTGCCAGCCCCCCGGGAGGTCGGAACTATGGCTACACCTTC.